What follows are 27 T cell receptor beta chains derived from one specimen sequenced in a study of identical twins. MiXCR was run by TCRdb on the 5' RACE reads, yielding one entry per CDR3 protein. This sample carries a few hundred thousand distinct CDR3 sequences, around 8.3% of them seen once, and the ten largest clones take 3%. These data are also associated with another study on yellow fever vaccine responses in identical twins.

The sequencing input was CD8+ T cells sorted from blood. The source is a young woman in good health.

This chain connects TRBV12-3 or TRBV12-4 to TRBJ2-1; D is uncertain. This CDR3 has 11 amino acids. Deletions cut 1 base from V and 9 bases from J, with 4 bases between. The CDR3 nucleotides are TGTGCCAGCAGTTTAGTTGTTGAGCAGTTCTTC. Translation: CASSLVVEQFF.

This clonotype was seen ten or more times. V usage is TRBV6-4 and J usage is TRBJ2-1; 9 bases map to TRBD1. CDR1 is MRHNA, CDR2 SNTAGT, per germline. The CDR3 is made up of 13 amino acids. J lost 7 bases, V lost 6 bases, and 4 bases had no gene match. This chain's CDR3 is CASSQQGANEQFF. In DNA, the CDR3 is TGTGCCAGCAGCCAACAGGGGGCGAATGAGCAGTTCTTC.

The chain has TRBV20-1 and TRBJ1-2; D is possibly TRBD1 (5 bases). The CDR3 spans 14 residues. Germline CDR1 and CDR2: DFQATT and SNEGSKA (reference sequence). V lost 5 bases to trimming and J lost 1 base, with 14 bases between them. The CDR3, as DNA: TGCAGTGCTCCCGCGGGGGGGTATAACTATGGCTACACCTTC. Translating it yields CSAPAGGYNYGYTF.

This clonotype was found a few times. The rearrangement joins TRBV2 to TRBJ1-5; 8 nucleotides align to TRBD1. Germline assignment: CDR1 SNHLY and CDR2 FYNNEI. This CDR3 region has 13 residues. Trimming cost V 6 bases and J 10 bases; bases outside gene matches: 8. This CDR3 is CASRGQGIEPQHF. CDR3 DNA: TGTGCCAGCAGAGGACAGGGAATCGAACCCCAGCATTTT.

The chain employs TRBV7-2 and TRBJ2-1; D is possibly TRBD1 (5 bases). CDR1 and CDR2 from the germline V gene are SGHTA and FQGNSA. The CDR3 totals 16 residues. Trimming left V 5 bases short and J 0 bases short, with 14 bases between. CDR3 coding DNA: TGTGCCAGCAGCCTCGGCCAGGGTTTCTCCTACAATGAGCAGTTCTTC. Translating it yields CASSLGQGFSYNEQFF.

This chain uses TRBV7-4 with TRBJ2-1, with D possibly matching TRBD2 (6 bases). The V gene's germline CDR1 is SGHVT and CDR2 SQSDAQ. This CDR3 has 17 amino acids. Between the trimmed V and J ends, which lost 7 bases and 5 bases, there was a span of 24 bases. CDR3 sequence (DNA): TGTGCCAGCACCCAAGTCTCGGGACTCCAGCGGAACAATGAGCAGTTCTTC. Translating it yields CASTQVSGLQRNNEQFF.

This clonotype was recorded a few times. V and J are TRBV29-1 and TRBJ2-7, with 10 positions matching TRBD1. From germline, CDR1 is SQVTM and CDR2 ANQGSEA. The CDR3 contains 13 residues. The J segment lost 1 base and the V segment lost 7 bases, leaving 4 bases of the junction unmatched. CDR3 sequence: CSAWTGGSYEQYF. CDR3 in DNA: TGCAGCGCCTGGACAGGGGGTTCCTACGAGCAGTACTTC.

There are many counts of this clonotype. The chain employs TRBV6-2 or TRBV6-3 and TRBJ2-2; TRBD1 is a possible D gene (6 bases). V dropped 11 bases and J dropped 1 base, with 17 bases sitting between them. The CDR3 is 15 residues long. Germline assignment: CDR1 MNHEY and CDR2 SVGEGT. The CDR3 is CAARAGTQNTGELFF. In DNA, the CDR3 is TGTGCCGCCCGCGCCGGGACACAGAACACCGGGGAGCTGTTTTTT.

The chain links TRBV12-3 or TRBV12-4 to TRBJ2-7; 7 bases are a match to TRBD1. V trimming: 8 bases; J trimming: 0 bases; junction bases outside the gene matches: 7. The length of the CDR3 is 14 residues. The CDR3 nucleotides are TGTGCCAGCCGCCGGGACAGCCTCTCCTACGAGCAGTACTTC. Its protein is CASRRDSLSYEQYF.

This sequence joins TRBV27 and TRBJ2-7, with 9 positions matching TRBD1. Germline values: CDR1 MNHEY, CDR2 SMNVEV (reference sequence). This CDR3 region has 15 residues. V lost 4 bases to trimming and J lost 3 bases; unmatched junction nucleotides: 7. This CDR3 reads CASSSQDRGLYEQYF. CDR3 coding DNA: TGTGCCAGCAGTTCACAGGACAGGGGCCTCTACGAGCAGTACTTC.

This clonotype was counted only a few times. The chain links TRBV15 to TRBJ2-3, with TRBD1 matching 8 bases. V lost 4 bases to trimming and J lost 0 bases; unmatched junction nucleotides: 9. Germline loops: CDR1 LNHNV, CDR2 YYDKDF (reference sequence). This CDR3 contains 17 residues. The DNA of the CDR3 is TGTGCCACCAGCAATACTCCGGGACAGGACAGCACAGATACGCAGTATTTT. Amino acids: CATSNTPGQDSTDTQYF.

The chain uses TRBV2 and TRBJ1-1; no definite D call. Trimming shortened V by 2 bases and J by 7 bases, and 17 bases separated the two germline ends. The germline V gene has CDR1 SNHLY and CDR2 FYNNEI. The CDR3 loop spans 15 amino acids. Here the CDR3 reads CASSEWVVGADEAFF. CDR3 sequence (DNA): TGTGCCAGCAGTGAATGGGTAGTGGGCGCAGATGAAGCTTTCTTT.

In this sample, this clonotype turned up a few times. The V and J genes are TRBV29-1 and TRBJ2-1; D possibly corresponds to TRBD2 (5 bases). Germline V gives CDR1 SQVTM, CDR2 ANQGSEA. This CDR3 has 14 amino acids. With 8 bases removed from V and 6 bases from J, the gap between germline ends came to 20 bases. The CDR3 DNA follows: TGCAGCACACCTTACATCGGGGTCGGCAATGAGCAGTTCTTC. Residues: CSTPYIGVGNEQFF.

This clonotype was detected many times. The chain combines TRBV5-1 with TRBJ2-1, with unresolved D. CDR3 length: 13 amino acids. Trimming removed 4 bases from V and 3 bases from J, with 8 bases in between. CDR1 SGHRS and CDR2 YFSETQ come from the germline V gene. Written as DNA, the CDR3 is TGCGCCAGCAGCATAAACGGCTACAATGAGCAGTTCTTC. Its translation: CASSINGYNEQFF.

This clonotype has only a few counts. V usage is TRBV28 and J usage is TRBJ2-3; D gene unclear. The V end lost 3 bases, the J end lost 0 bases, and 13 bases lay between the germline ends. Germline V lookup: CDR1 MDHEN, CDR2 SYDVKM. This CDR3 contains 16 residues. This chain's CDR3 is CASSFLAVASTDTQYF. CDR3 in DNA: TGTGCCAGCAGTTTTCTCGCCGTGGCAAGCACAGATACGCAGTATTTT.

This clonotype was observed a few times. This chain uses TRBV6-2 or TRBV6-3 with TRBJ2-5, with D possibly matching TRBD1 (5 bases). The CDR3 is 14 amino acids. Between the trimmed V and J ends, which lost 0 bases and 5 bases, there was a span of 10 bases. Germline CDR1 and CDR2: MNHEY and SVGEGT. CDR3 bases: TGTGCCAGCAGTTACTCCGGCAGGGTGGAGACCCAGTACTTC. Protein product: CASSYSGRVETQYF.

This sequence joins TRBV27 and TRBJ2-7; D is uncertain. Trimming stripped 3 bases from V and 5 bases from J, with 14 bases between. Germline lookup yields CDR1 MNHEY and CDR2 SMNVEV (reference sequence). CDR3 length: 14 residues. Written as DNA, the CDR3 is TGTGCCAGCAGTTTCGGGTCTACTTTGAACGAGCAGTACTTC. Its protein is CASSFGSTLNEQYF.

This clonotype has at least ten counts. This chain uses TRBV20-1 with TRBJ2-7, with 9 bases identical to TRBD1. Germline V gene sequence: CDR1 DFQATT, CDR2 SNEGSKA (reference sequence). There are 14 residues in the CDR3. The junction had 5 bases not matched to a gene; V was cut back by 1 base and J by 4 bases. CDR3 DNA sequence: TGCAGTGCTAGAGGAGAGGACAGGGGTTACGAGCAGTACTTC. This codes for CSARGEDRGYEQYF.

A few counts support this clonotype. This sequence joins TRBV13 and TRBJ1-5, with D tentatively TRBD1 (6 bases). The CDR3 covers 14 residues. Per germline, CDR1 PRHDT and CDR2 FYEKMQ (reference sequence). Trimming pared 4 bases from V and 6 bases from J, leaving 13 bases between. The CDR3 DNA reads TGTGCCAGCAGCTCTTCGAGGGGGGGTCAGCCCCAGCATTTT. This gives the protein CASSSSRGGQPQHF.

This clonotype has a count of ten or more. The V and J genes are TRBV29-1 and TRBJ2-3; 10 bases agree with TRBD2. J gave up 2 bases and V 3 bases, and 5 bases lay outside the gene matches. The CDR3 loop spans 15 amino acids. CDR1 is SQVTM, CDR2 ANQGSEA, per germline. The CDR3: CSVEERGGHTDTQYF. CDR3 in DNA: TGCAGCGTTGAGGAGCGGGGGGGCCACACAGATACGCAGTATTTT.

This clonotype was seen a few times. The rearrangement uses TRBV27 and TRBJ2-6, with D possibly matching TRBD2 (6 bases). The germline V and J ends were trimmed by 5 bases and 0 bases, with 14 bases remaining between them. The V gene's germline CDR1 is MNHEY and CDR2 SMNVEV (reference sequence). This CDR3 region has 17 residues. CDR3 sequence (DNA): TGTGCCAGCAGTGGGCGGGACGGAAGCTCTGGGGCCAACGTCCTGACTTTC. It encodes CASSGRDGSSGANVLTF.

There are a few counts of this clonotype. The chain recombines TRBV20-1 with TRBJ2-5; TRBD2 matches at 8 bases. The germline gives CDR1 DFQATT, CDR2 SNEGSKA (reference sequence). V trimming: 5 bases; J trimming: 1 base; junction bases outside the gene matches: 15. This CDR3 is 17 amino acids long. CDR3 in amino acids: CSAFHFDSGKLQETQYF. CDR3 nucleotides: TGCAGTGCTTTCCACTTCGATAGCGGGAAGCTCCAAGAGACCCAGTACTTC.

This sequence joins TRBV7-9 and TRBJ2-3; D tentatively fits TRBD1 or TRBD2 (5 bases each). The V and J ends lost 5 bases and 2 bases respectively, with 14 bases between them. Germline loops: CDR1 SEHNR, CDR2 FQNEAQ (reference sequence). The CDR3 sequence is 15 residues long. The CDR3: CASSPGTITTDTQYF. CDR3 nucleotides: TGTGCCAGCAGCCCCGGGACCATTACCACAGATACGCAGTATTTT.

This clonotype was recorded many times. The J gene is TRBJ2-7, the V gene TRBV2; the D call may be TRBD1 or TRBD2 (5 bases each). CDR1 and CDR2 from the germline V gene are SNHLY and FYNNEI. Trimming cost V 3 bases and J 2 bases, with 8 bases left between them. The CDR3 has 13 residues. The CDR3 protein is CASSEGRTYEQYF. DNA for the CDR3: TGTGCCAGCAGTGAGGGACGCACCTACGAGCAGTACTTC.

The chain links TRBV15 to TRBJ2-1; D unclear. Trimming removed 0 bases from V and 0 bases from J, with 15 bases in between. Looked up from germline, CDR1 is LNHNV and CDR2 is YYDKDF (reference sequence). CDR3 length: 18 amino acids. The CDR3: CATSREWSQMSSYNEQFF. In DNA form, the CDR3 reads TGTGCCACCAGCAGAGAATGGAGCCAAATGAGCTCCTACAATGAGCAGTTCTTC.

The rearrangement links TRBV6-2 or TRBV6-3 to TRBJ2-7, with D unclear. The length of the CDR3 is 16 residues. Germline V lookup: CDR1 MNHEY, CDR2 SVGEGT. V lost 2 bases and J lost 0, with 14 bases in between. CDR3 amino acids: CASSYPPSVGSYEQYF. CDR3 sequence (DNA): TGTGCCAGCAGTTACCCCCCTTCGGTCGGCTCCTACGAGCAGTACTTC.

Only a few counts were recorded for this clonotype. The V call is TRBV12-3 or TRBV12-4, the J call TRBJ2-7, with D possibly called TRBD1 or TRBD2 (6 bases each). V lost 6 bases to trimming and J lost 0 bases, with 27 bases between them. The CDR3 loop spans 19 amino acids. CDR3 region: CASSDPKGGGADLSYEQYF. The CDR3 nucleotides are TGTGCCAGCAGCGATCCCAAGGGGGGCGGGGCAGACCTCTCCTACGAGCAGTACTTC.